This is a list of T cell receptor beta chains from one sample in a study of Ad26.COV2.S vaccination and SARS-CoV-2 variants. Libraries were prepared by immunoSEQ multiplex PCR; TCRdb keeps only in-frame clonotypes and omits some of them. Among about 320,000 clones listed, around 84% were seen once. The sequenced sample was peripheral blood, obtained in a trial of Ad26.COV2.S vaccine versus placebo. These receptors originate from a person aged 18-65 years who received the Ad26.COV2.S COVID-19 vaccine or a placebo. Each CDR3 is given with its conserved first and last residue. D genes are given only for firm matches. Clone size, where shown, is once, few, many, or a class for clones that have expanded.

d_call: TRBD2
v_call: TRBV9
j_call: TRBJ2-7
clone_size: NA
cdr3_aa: CASSVGLADSYEQYF
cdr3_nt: TGTGCCAGCAGCGTAGGACTAGCGGATTCCTACGAGCAGTACTTC

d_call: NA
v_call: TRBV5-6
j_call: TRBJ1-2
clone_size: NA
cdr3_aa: CASSFGHLGFGGYTF
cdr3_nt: TGTGCCAGCAGCTTTGGACATTTAGGATTCGGTGGCTACACCTTC

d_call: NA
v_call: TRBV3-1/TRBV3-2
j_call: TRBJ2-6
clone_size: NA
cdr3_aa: CASSQVSFRQGITGANVLTF
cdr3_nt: TGTGCCAGCAGCCAAGTATCGTTTAGGCAGGGGATCACTGGGGCCAACGTCCTGACTTTC

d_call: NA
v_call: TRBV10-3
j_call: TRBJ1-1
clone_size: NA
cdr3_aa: CAIRRQENTEAFF
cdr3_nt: TGTGCCATTCGGAGACAGGAGAACACTGAAGCTTTCTTT

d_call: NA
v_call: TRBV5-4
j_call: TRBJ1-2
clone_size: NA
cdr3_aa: CASSLGQGNYGYTF
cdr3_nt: TGTGCCAGCAGCTTGGGTCAGGGGAACTATGGCTACACCTTC

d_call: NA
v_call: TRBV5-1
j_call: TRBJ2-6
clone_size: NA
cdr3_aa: CASSLVGVGANVLTF
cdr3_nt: TGCGCCAGCAGCTTGGTGGGGGTTGGGGCCAACGTCCTGACTTTC

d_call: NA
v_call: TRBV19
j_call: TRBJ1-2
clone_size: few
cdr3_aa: CASSIRARYYGYTF
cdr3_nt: TGTGCCAGTAGTATCCGGGCCAGATATTATGGCTACACCTTC

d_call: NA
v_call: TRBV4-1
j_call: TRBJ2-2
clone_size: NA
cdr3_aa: CASSQGTRTQPTGELFF
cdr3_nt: TGCGCCAGCAGCCAAGGTACTCGGACCCAACCAACCGGGGAGCTGTTTTTT

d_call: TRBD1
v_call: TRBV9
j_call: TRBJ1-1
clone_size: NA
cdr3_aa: CASSVVAGGVFAEAFF
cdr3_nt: TGTGCCAGCAGCGTAGTGGCAGGGGGCGTTTTCGCTGAAGCTTTCTTT

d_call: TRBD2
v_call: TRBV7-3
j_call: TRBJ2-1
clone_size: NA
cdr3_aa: CASSFNGGNEQFF
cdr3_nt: TGTGCCAGCAGCTTCAACGGGGGGAATGAGCAGTTCTTC

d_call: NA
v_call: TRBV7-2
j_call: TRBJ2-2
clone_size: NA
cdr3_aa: CASSPRGAGELFF
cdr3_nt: TGTGCCAGCAGCCCCAGGGGGGCCGGGGAGCTGTTTTTT

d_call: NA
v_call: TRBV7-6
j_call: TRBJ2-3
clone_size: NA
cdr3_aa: CASSPERVSDTQYF
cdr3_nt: TGTGCCAGCAGCCCAGAACGAGTGTCAGATACGCAGTATTTT

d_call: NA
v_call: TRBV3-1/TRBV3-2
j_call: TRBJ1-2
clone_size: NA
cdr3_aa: CASSQGGAGYTF
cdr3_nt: TGTGCCAGCAGCCAAGGAGGCGCGGGCTACACCTTC

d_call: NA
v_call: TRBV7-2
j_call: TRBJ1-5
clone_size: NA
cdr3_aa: CASSQEGNQPQHF
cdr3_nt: TGTGCCAGCAGCCAGGAGGGGAATCAGCCCCAGCATTTT

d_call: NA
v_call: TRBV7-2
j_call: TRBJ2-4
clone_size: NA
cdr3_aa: CASSLAVVIGYIQYF
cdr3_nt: TGTGCCAGCAGCTTAGCGGTGGTAATCGGGTACATTCAGTACTTC

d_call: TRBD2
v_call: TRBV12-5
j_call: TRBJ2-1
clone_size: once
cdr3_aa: CASGLVRGRGVSYNEQFF
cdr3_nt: TGTGCTAGTGGTTTGGTACGAGGGCGGGGGGTCTCCTACAATGAGCAGTTCTTC

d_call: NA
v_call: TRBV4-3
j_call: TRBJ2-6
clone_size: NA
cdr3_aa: CASSQSGANVLTF
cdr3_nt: TGCGCCAGCAGCCAATCCGGGGCCAACGTCCTGACTTTC

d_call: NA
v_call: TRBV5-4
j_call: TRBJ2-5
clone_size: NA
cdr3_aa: CASSTLVGEETQYF
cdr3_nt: TGTGCCAGCAGCACCCTGGTCGGTGAAGAGACCCAGTACTTC

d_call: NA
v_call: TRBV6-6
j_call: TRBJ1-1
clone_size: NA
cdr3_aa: CASSYEGRNTEAFF
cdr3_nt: TGTGCCAGCAGTTACGAGGGGAGGAACACTGAAGCTTTCTTT

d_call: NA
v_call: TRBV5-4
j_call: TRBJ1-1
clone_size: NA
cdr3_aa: CASSLRENTEAFF
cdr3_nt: TGTGCCAGCAGCTTGCGGGAGAACACTGAAGCTTTCTTT

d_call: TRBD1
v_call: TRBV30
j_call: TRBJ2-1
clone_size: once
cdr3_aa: CAWTTGAFFYNEQFF
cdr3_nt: TGTGCCTGGACCACAGGGGCCTTTTTCTACAATGAGCAGTTCTTC

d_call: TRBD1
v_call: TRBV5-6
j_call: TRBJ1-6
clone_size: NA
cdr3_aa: CASSLAPTGGGSPLHF
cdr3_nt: TGTGCCAGCAGCTTGGCCCCGACAGGGGGGGGTTCACCCCTCCACTTT

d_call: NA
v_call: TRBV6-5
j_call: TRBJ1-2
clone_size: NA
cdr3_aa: CASSLGGRPNGGYTF
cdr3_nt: TGTGCCAGCAGCCTAGGAGGACGCCCTAATGGTGGCTACACCTTC

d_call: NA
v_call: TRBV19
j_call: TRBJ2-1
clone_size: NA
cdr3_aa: CASSIGGDNEQFF
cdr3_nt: TGTGCCAGTAGTATAGGAGGCGACAATGAGCAGTTCTTC

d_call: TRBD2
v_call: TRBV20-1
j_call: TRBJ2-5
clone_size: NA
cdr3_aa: CSGGGRETQYF
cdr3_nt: TGCAGTGGGGGGGGTAGGGAGACCCAGTACTTC

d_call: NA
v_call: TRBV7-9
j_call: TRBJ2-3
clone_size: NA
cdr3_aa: CASSLARPTDTQYF
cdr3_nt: TGTGCCAGCAGCTTAGCGCGGCCAACAGATACGCAGTATTTT

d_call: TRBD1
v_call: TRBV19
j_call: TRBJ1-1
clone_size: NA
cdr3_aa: CASSTGQGRGTEAFF
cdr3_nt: TGTGCCAGTAGTACAGGACAGGGGAGGGGAACTGAAGCTTTCTTT